A selection of T cell receptor beta chains follows, all from one sample in a study of blood T cells in healthy people across ages. MiXCR, run by TCRdb on the 5' RACE reads, gives a single entry per CDR3 protein. The table lists around 970,000 distinct CDR3 sequences, just over 50% of them singletons. Material: blood. Receptors originate from a woman in her fifties or sixties in good health. The CDR3 runs from the conserved cysteine through the conserved F or W. The D gene is left open where the match is weak. A row's size may be missing; if present it is once, few, many or a size class.

J: TRBJ2-2
D: TRBD2
size: NA
V: TRBV6-2/TRBV6-3
DNA: TGTGCCACCAGGGAGGGCTACGGGGAGCTGTTTTTT
CDR3: CATREGYGELFF

J: TRBJ2-7
D: NA
size: few
V: TRBV28
DNA: TGTGCCAGCACCGGACACCCCCACGAGCAGTACTTC
CDR3: CASTGHPHEQYF

J: TRBJ1-2
D: NA
size: few
V: TRBV29-1
DNA: TGCAGCGTTGACGGGGAAAACTATGGCTACACCTTC
CDR3: CSVDGENYGYTF

J: TRBJ2-4
D: TRBD2
size: few
V: TRBV7-3
DNA: TGTGCCAGCAGCTTAACCGGGCTAGCGGGAGAACTGTACTTC
CDR3: CASSLTGLAGELYF

J: TRBJ2-7
D: TRBD1
size: NA
V: TRBV2
DNA: TGTGCCAGCAGTGCAAGCGTCGACAGGGGTACCTCCTACGAGCAGTACTTC
CDR3: CASSASVDRGTSYEQYF

J: TRBJ2-1
D: TRBD1
size: NA
V: TRBV5-1
DNA: TGCGCCAGCAGCCTGGACAGGTTTAACAATGAGCAGTTCTTC
CDR3: CASSLDRFNNEQFF

J: TRBJ1-5
D: NA
size: NA
V: TRBV3-1
DNA: TGTGCCAGCAGCCAAGATGCAGGTATCGGGAGGCCCCAGCATTTT
CDR3: CASSQDAGIGRPQHF

J: TRBJ2-3
D: NA
size: NA
V: TRBV7-3
DNA: TGTGCCAGCAGCTTCGATTTGGGGGATACGCAGTATTTT
CDR3: CASSFDLGDTQYF

J: TRBJ2-1
D: TRBD1
size: few
V: TRBV7-3
DNA: TGTGCCAGCAGCTTTGGCTATAACAGGGGGAATGAGCAGTTCTTC
CDR3: CASSFGYNRGNEQFF

J: TRBJ2-1
D: NA
size: few
V: TRBV29-1
DNA: TGCAGCGTTGGCGGGACGTCCTTTTACAATGAGCAGTTCTTC
CDR3: CSVGGTSFYNEQFF

J: TRBJ2-5
D: TRBD1
size: NA
V: TRBV20-1
DNA: TGCAGTGCTAATAGGGACAGGAGAAGAGAGACCCAGTACTTC
CDR3: CSANRDRRRETQYF

J: TRBJ2-7
D: TRBD1
size: NA
V: TRBV14
DNA: TGTGCCTGCAGCCAGGGGGCAGGGATTGTCTCCTACGAGCAGTACTTC
CDR3: CACSQGAGIVSYEQYF

J: TRBJ2-5
D: NA
size: few
V: TRBV15
DNA: TGTGCCACCAGCAGAGGTATAGTGGAAGAGACCCAGTACTTC
CDR3: CATSRGIVEETQYF

J: TRBJ2-7
D: NA
size: NA
V: TRBV6-6
DNA: TGTGCCAGCAGTTCGTTCGCTAGCGTCTCCCACGAGCAGTACTTC
CDR3: CASSSFASVSHEQYF

J: TRBJ1-6
D: TRBD1
size: NA
V: TRBV5-1
DNA: TGCGCCAGCAGCCCACAGGGGCCGGATTTATCCCTCCACTTT
CDR3: CASSPQGPDLSLHF

J: TRBJ2-7
D: NA
size: NA
V: TRBV20-1
DNA: TGCAGTGCTAGAGATCTCAGACTGCTAACTAGCGAGCAGTACTTC
CDR3: CSARDLRLLTSEQYF